This T cell receptor beta chain was recorded in a study of vaccination and CD4 T cells after COVID-19. Across the whole study: Overlapping spike pools from SARS-CoV-2 and HCoV-NL63, HCoV-OC43 and HCoV-229E served as culture stimuli. For control cultures, the treatment was a CEFX pool, an HIV-1 Nef pool, or no peptide.

Trimming took 0 bases from V and 5 from J, leaving 5 bases between them. The CDR3 loop spans 13 amino acids. The germline CDR1 and CDR2 sequences are MRHNA and SNTAGT. Researchers used the Oncomine TCR Beta short-read assay to sequence DNA from cultured CD4+ T cells. TCRdb reprocessed the PCR reads via MiXCR and lists one record per CDR3 protein. Of about 5,900 distinct CDR3 sequences in the sample, about 35% were seen once. Treatment indicated: approximately nine-day PBMC culture with coronavirus spike peptide pools or control peptides (ViraFEST assay). The unexposed donor gave CD4+ T cells before the COVID-19 pandemic (2011-2018). Using peptide pools, antigen-specific T cells were expanded in ViraFEST before TCRs were sequenced. Days 3 and 7 saw half the medium replaced with fresh IL-2 medium. A few counts support this clonotype. What it binds is not known.

The receptor was isolated from a human donor in good health. The chain has TRBV6-4 and TRBJ2-1; TRBD1 or TRBD2 may be the D gene (5 bases each). The sample consisted of CD4+ T cells from blood, cultured in vitro. CDR3: CASSDSGHNEQFF. The CDR3, as DNA: TGTGCCAGCAGTGACTCGGGACACAATGAGCAGTTCTTC.